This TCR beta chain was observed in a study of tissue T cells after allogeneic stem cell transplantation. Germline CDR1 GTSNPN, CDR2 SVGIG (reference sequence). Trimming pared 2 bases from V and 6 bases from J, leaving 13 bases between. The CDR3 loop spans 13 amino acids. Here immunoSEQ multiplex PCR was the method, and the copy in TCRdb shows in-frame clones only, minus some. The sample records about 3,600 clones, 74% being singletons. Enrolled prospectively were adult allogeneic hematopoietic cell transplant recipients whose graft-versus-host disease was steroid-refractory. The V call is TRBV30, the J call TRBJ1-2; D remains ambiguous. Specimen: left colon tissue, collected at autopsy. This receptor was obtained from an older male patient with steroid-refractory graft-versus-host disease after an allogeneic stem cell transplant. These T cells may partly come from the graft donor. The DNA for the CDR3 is TGTGCCTGGAGTTTAGCTCCGGGGAATGGCTACACCTTC. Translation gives CAWSLAPGNGYTF.